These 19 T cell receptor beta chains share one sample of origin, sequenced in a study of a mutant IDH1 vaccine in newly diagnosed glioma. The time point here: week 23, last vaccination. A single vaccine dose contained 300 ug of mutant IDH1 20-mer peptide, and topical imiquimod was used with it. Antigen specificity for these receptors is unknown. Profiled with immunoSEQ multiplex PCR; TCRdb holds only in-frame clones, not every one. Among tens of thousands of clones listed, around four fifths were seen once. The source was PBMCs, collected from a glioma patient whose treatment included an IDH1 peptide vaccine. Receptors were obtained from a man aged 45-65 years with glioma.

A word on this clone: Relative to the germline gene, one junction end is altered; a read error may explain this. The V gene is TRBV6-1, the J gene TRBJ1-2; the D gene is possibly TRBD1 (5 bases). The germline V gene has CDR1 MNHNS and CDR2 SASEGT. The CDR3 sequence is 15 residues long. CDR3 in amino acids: CASREVFGWDGDYTF. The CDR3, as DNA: TGTGCCAGCAGGGAAGTGTTTGGGTGGGACGGGGACTACACCTTC.

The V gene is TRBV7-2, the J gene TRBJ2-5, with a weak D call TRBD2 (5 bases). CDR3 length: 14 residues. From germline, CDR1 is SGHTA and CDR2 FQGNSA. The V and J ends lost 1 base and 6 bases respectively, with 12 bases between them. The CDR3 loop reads CASSLVGEWKTQYF. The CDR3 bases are TGTGCCAGCAGCTTAGTCGGGGAGTGGAAGACCCAGTACTTC.

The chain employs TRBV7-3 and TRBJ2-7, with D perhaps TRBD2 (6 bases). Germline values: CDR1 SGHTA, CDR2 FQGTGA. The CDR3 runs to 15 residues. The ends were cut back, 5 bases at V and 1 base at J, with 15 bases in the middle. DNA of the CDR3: TGTGCCAGCAGCCCCGCCGGCCGGGAGTCCTACGAGCAGTACTTC. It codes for CASSPAGRESYEQYF.

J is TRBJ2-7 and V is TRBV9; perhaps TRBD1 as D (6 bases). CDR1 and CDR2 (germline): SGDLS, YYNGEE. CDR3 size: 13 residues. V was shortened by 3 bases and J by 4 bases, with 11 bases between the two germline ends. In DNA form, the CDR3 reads TGTGCCAGCAGCGCCACGGACAGTTACGAGCAGTACTTC. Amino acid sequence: CASSATDSYEQYF. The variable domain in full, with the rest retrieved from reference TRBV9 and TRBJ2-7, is DSGVTQTPKHLITATGQRVTLRCSPRSGDLSVYWYQQSLDQGLQFLIQYYNGEERAKGNILERFSAQQFPDLHSELNLSSLELGDSALYFCASSATDSYEQYFGPGTRLTVT.

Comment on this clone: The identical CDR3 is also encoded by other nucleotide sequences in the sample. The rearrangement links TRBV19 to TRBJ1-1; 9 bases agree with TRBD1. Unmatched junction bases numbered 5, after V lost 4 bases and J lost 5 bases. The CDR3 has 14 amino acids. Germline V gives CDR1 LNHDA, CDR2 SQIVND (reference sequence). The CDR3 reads CASSTGQGRTEAFF. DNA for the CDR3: TGTGCCAGTAGTACGGGACAGGGCAGGACTGAAGCTTTCTTT.

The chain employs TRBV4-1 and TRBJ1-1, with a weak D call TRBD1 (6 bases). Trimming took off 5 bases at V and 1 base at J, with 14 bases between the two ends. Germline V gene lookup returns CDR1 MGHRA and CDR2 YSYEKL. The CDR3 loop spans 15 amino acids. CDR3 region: CASSSRGQPNTEAFF. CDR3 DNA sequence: TGCGCCAGCAGCTCAAGGGGACAACCGAACACTGAAGCTTTCTTT.

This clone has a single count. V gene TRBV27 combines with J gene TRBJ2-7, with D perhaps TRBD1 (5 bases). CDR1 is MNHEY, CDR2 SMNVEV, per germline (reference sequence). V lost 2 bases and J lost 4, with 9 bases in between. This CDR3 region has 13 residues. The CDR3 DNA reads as TGTGCCAGCAGTTTACAGGACAAGTACGAGCAGTACTTC. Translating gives CASSLQDKYEQYF.

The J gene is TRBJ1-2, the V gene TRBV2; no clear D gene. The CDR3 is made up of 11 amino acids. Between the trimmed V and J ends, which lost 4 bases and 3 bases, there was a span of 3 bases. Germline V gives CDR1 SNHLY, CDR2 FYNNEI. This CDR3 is CASSGDYGYTF. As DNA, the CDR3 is TGTGCCAGCAGTGGGGACTATGGCTACACCTTC.

The CDR3 region has the DNA TGCGCCAGCAGTAACCCGACCAGGGAGACCCAGTACTTC. Protein: CASSNPTRETQYF. The V and J genes are TRBV5-1 and TRBJ2-5; D gene uncertain. Germline assignment: CDR1 SGHRS and CDR2 YFSETQ. CDR3 length: 13 amino acids. V lost 5 bases and J lost 5, with 13 bases in between.

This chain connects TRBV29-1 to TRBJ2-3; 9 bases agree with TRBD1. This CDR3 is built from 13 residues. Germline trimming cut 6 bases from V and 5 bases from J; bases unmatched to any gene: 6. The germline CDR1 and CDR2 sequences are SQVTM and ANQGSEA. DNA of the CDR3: TGCAGCGTGTGGGACAGGGCAAGAGATACGCAGTATTTT. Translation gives CSVWDRARDTQYF.

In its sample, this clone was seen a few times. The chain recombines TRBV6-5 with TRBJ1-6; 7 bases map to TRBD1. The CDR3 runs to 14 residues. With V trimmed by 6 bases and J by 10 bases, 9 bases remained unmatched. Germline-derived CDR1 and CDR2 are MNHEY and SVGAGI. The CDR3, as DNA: TGTGCCAGCAGACCAACAGGGGAGGGATCACCCCTCCACTTT. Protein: CASRPTGEGSPLHF.

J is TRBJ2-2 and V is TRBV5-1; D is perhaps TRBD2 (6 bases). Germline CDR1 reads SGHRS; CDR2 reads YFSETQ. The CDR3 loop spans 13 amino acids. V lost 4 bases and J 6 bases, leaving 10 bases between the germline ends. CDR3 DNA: TGCGCCAGCAGCGGAGGGGATCCCGGGGAGCTGTTTTTT. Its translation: CASSGGDPGELFF.

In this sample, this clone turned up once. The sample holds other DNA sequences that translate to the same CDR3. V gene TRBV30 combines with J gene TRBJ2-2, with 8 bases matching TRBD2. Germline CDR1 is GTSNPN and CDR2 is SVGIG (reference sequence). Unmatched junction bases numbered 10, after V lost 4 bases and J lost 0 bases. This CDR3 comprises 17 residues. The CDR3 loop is CAWIIRGGGTNTGELFF. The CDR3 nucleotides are TGTGCCTGGATAATACGCGGCGGGGGGACGAACACCGGGGAGCTGTTTTTT.

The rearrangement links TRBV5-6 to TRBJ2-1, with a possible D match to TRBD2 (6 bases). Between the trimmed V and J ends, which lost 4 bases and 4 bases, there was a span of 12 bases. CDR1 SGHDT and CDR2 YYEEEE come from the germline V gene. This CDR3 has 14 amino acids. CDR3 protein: CASSGGTAYNEQFF. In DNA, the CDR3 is TGTGCCAGCAGCGGGGGGACTGCGTACAATGAGCAGTTCTTC.

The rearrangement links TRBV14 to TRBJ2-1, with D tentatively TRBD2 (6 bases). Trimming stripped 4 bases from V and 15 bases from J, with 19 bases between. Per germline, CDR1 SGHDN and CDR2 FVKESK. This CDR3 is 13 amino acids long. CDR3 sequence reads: CASSRLGSGVTFF. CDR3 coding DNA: TGTGCCAGCAGCCGTCTGGGGTCGGGGGTTACGTTCTTC.

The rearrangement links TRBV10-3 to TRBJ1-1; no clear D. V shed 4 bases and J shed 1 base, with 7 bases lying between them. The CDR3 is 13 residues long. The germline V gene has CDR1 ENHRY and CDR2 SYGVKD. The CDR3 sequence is CAISVEENTEAFF. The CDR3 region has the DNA TGTGCCATCAGTGTCGAGGAGAACACTGAAGCTTTCTTT.

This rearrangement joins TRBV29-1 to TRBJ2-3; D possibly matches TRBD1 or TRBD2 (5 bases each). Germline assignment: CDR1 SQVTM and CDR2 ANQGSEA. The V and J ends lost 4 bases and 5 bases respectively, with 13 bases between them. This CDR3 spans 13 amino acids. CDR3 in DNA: TGCAGCGTTGGGGGTGGGGCGGGAGATACGCAGTATTTT. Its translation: CSVGGGAGDTQYF.

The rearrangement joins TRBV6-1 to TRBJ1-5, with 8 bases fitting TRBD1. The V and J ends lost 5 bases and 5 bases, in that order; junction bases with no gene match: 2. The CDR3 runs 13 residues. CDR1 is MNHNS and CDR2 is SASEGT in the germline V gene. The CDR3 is CASSPQGDQPQHF. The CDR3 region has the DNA TGTGCCAGCAGTCCACAGGGGGATCAGCCCCAGCATTTT.

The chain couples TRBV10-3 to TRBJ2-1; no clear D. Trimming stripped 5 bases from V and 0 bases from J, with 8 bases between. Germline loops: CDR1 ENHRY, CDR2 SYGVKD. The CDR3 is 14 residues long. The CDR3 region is CAISRESSYNEQFF. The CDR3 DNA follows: TGTGCCATCAGTCGCGAGAGCTCCTACAATGAGCAGTTCTTC.